This T cell receptor beta chain was identified in a study of blood T cell repertoires in COVID-19. Across the whole study: The samples span acute and convalescent COVID-19 from the United States, Italy and Spain.

This clone showed up just a few times. Compared with germline, one end of the junction differs, possibly owing to a read error. Authors' methods: Reference gene primer amplification in the assay estimated nucleated cell counts. Generated by immunoSEQ multiplex PCR, the TCRdb table keeps only in-frame clones and is missing some. V and J calls and clone size are copied from that table; D and trimming were computed from the DNA. Among 240,000 or so clones listed, around four fifths were seen once. Germline loops: CDR1 SSHAT, CDR2 FNYEAQ (reference sequence). CDR3 length: 15 amino acids. This chain links TRBV7-7 with TRBJ2-7, with TRBD2 identical over 11 bases. This TCR came from a woman aged 60-75 years with active or convalescent COVID-19. The sequencing sample was made of peripheral blood. Written as DNA, the CDR3 is TGTGCTAGCAGCTTAGGGACTAGCGGATCCTACGAGCAGTACTTC. Translated, it gives CASSLGTSGSYEQYF.